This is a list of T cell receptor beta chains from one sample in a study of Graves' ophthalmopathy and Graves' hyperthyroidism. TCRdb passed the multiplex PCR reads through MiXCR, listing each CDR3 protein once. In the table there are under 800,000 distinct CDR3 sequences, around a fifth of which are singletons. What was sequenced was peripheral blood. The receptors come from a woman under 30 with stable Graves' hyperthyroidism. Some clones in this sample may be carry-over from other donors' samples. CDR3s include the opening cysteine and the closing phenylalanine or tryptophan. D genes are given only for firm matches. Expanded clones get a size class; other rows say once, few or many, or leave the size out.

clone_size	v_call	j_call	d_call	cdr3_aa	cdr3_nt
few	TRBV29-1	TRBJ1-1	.	CSVVRAGEAFF	TGCAGCGTTGTGAGGGCTGGTGAAGCTTTCTTT
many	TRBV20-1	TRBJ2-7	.	CSARRTVSYEQYF	TGCAGTGCTAGACGGACAGTCTCCTACGAGCAGTACTTC
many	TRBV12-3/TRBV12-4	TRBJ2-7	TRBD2	CASSPRRGIGSYEQYF	TGTGCCAGCAGCCCCCGGCGGGGGATAGGCTCCTACGAGCAGTACTTC
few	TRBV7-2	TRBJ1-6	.	CASSLDPGINSPLHF	TGTGCCAGCAGCTTAGACCCGGGCATTAATTCACCCCTCCACTTT
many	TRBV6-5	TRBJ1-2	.	CASRNVGDGYTF	TGTGCCAGCAGAAACGTGGGGGATGGCTACACCTTC
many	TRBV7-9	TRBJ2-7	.	CASSLDMGEQYF	TGTGCCAGCAGCTTAGATATGGGCGAGCAGTACTTC
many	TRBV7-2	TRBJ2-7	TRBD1	CASSLGGQGVREQYF	TGTGCCAGCAGCTTAGGAGGACAGGGGGTGCGGGAGCAGTACTTC
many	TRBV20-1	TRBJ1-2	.	CSVYKTAYGYTF	TGCAGTGTTTACAAAACGGCCTATGGCTACACCTTC
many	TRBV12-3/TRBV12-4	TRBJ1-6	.	CATSGQTNSPLHF	TGTGCCACCTCGGGACAAACTAATTCACCCCTCCACTTT
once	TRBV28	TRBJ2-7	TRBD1	CASSSRQGISLEQYF	TGTGCCAGCAGTTCAAGACAGGGAATATCCCTCGAGCAGTACTTC
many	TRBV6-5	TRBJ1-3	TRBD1	CASSYAGQGGNTIYF	TGTGCCAGCAGTTACGCGGGACAGGGGGGAAACACCATATATTTT
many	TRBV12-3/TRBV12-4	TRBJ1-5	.	CASSLWGRGPDQPQHF	TGTGCCAGCAGTTTATGGGGCAGGGGACCCGATCAGCCCCAGCATTTT
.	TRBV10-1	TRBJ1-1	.	CASSEAGSDEAFF	TGCGCCAGCAGTGAAGCCGGGTCAGATGAAGCTTTCTTT
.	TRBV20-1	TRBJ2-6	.	CSARSQSGANVLTF	TGCAGTGCTAGATCCCAGTCTGGGGCCAACGTCCTGACTTTC
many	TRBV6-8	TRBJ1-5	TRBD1	CASSYLPKTGGINQPQHF	TGTGCCAGCAGTTACCTCCCCAAGACAGGGGGAATCAATCAGCCCCAGCATTTT
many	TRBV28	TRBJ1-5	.	CASSRVWSNQPQHF	TGTGCCAGCAGCCGAGTATGGAGCAATCAGCCCCAGCATTTT
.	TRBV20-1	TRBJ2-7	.	CSARAPDGAGEQYF	TGCAGTGCTAGAGCCCCGGACGGGGCGGGCGAGCAGTACTTC
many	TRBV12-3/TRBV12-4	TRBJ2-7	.	CASQGQGFHEQYF	TGTGCCAGCCAGGGGCAGGGATTCCACGAGCAGTACTTC
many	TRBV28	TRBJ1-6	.	CASSLSREGGLSPLHF	TGTGCCAGCAGTTTATCCCGGGAGGGGGGCCTCTCACCCCTCCACTTT
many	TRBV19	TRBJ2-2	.	CASSSGHPSLPGELFF	TGTGCCAGTAGTTCCGGACATCCCAGTCTTCCCGGGGAGCTGTTTTTT
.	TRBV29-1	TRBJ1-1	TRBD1	CSVPPPRTGGTEAFF	TGCAGCGTACCCCCTCCAAGGACAGGGGGCACTGAAGCTTTCTTT
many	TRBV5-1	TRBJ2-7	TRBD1	CASSPNPGQGSYEQYF	TGCGCCAGCAGTCCCAATCCGGGACAGGGTTCCTACGAGCAGTACTTC
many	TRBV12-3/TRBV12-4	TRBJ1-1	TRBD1	CASSLFTDREAFF	TGTGCCAGCAGCCTTTTTACGGACAGGGAGGCTTTCTTT
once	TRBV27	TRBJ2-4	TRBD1	CASSRQGGLNIQYF	TGTGCCAGCAGTCGACAGGGGGGGCTAAACATTCAGTACTTC
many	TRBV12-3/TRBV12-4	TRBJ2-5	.	CASSFLAKETQYF	TGTGCCAGCAGTTTTCTCGCGAAAGAGACCCAGTACTTC